Below are 10 T cell receptor beta chains sequenced from a single sample in a study of post-analysis software for immune sequencing data. Study-wide results and limits: Patients had higher frequencies than controls of roughly 5 TRBV segments, including TRBV5-6, TRBV5-1 and TRBV20-1.

Built from TCR beta cDNA, the libraries had unique molecular identifiers in them. TCRdb used MiXCR to reprocess the PCR reads, holding one entry per CDR3 protein. This sample carries fewer than 850,000 distinct CDR3 sequences, 30% of them seen once, and the ten largest clones take about 0.5%. These receptors lack a known antigen. Input material: blood. These receptors were obtained from a girl aged 5-17 years with multiple sclerosis.

This clonotype was counted at least ten times. The V and J genes are TRBV9 and TRBJ2-1, with D perhaps being TRBD1 or TRBD2 (5 bases each). The V end was cut by 2 bases, the J end by 4 bases, with 10 bases between. Germline lookup yields CDR1 SGDLS and CDR2 YYNGEE. CDR3 size: 14 residues. The CDR3 DNA follows: TGTGCCAGCAGCGTCCGGGACGGTTACAATGAGCAGTTCTTC. Its translation is CASSVRDGYNEQFF. Full variable domain (outside the CDR3, taken from reference TRBV9 and TRBJ2-1): DSGVTQTPKHLITATGQRVTLRCSPRSGDLSVYWYQQSLDQGLQFLIQYYNGEERAKGNILERFSAQQFPDLHSELNLSSLELGDSALYFCASSVRDGYNEQFFGPGTRLTVL.

The chain is built from TRBV29-1 and TRBJ2-1; tentative D call: TRBD2 (6 bases). CDR3 size: 14 residues. Looked up from germline, CDR1 is SQVTM and CDR2 is ANQGSEA. The DNA of the CDR3 is TGCAGGGGCCGGGCGGACTACTCCTACAATGAGCAGTTCTTC. It encodes CRGRADYSYNEQFF.

This clonotype was detected a few times. One junction end does not reproduce the germline sequence, and a read error may be involved. V is TRBV7-9 and J is TRBJ2-1; D is possibly TRBD1 (5 bases). The CDR3 has 15 amino acids. Per the germline V gene, CDR1 is SEHNR and CDR2 is FQNEAQ (reference sequence). CDR3 coding DNA: TGTGCCGGCAGCGTCCCTCGGGCAGGGTACAATGAGCAGTTCTTC. Translation gives CAGSVPRAGYNEQFF.

This clonotype was counted ten times or more. The chain employs TRBV5-1 and TRBJ2-5; 11 positions agree with TRBD2. After removal of 4 bases from V and 1 base from J, the junction contained 3 bases not matched to a gene. The CDR3 spans 15 residues. From germline, CDR1 is SGHRS and CDR2 YFSETQ. The CDR3 nucleotides are TGCGCCAGCAGCGGGGGACTAGCGGTCCAAGAGACCCAGTACTTC. As protein: CASSGGLAVQETQYF. The full variable domain, in which reference TRBV5-1 and TRBJ2-5 provide the parts outside the CDR3, is KAGVTQTPRYLIKTRGQQVTLSCSPISGHRSVSWYQQTPGQGLQFLFEYFSETQRNKGNFPGRFSGRQFSNSRSEMNVSTLELGDSALYLCASSGGLAVQETQYFGPGTRLLVL.

In regard to this clonotype: One end of the junction does not line up with germline, which may come from a read error. The gene calls are TRBV3-1 and TRBJ1-1; D not certain. CDR1 and CDR2 from the germline V gene are LGHDT and YNNKEL (reference sequence). CDR3 length: 16 amino acids. The CDR3 spells CASGQDHDPSHLWAFF. The CDR3 coding sequence is TGTGCCAGCGGCCAAGATCACGATCCGTCCCACTTGTGGGCTTTCTTT.

This clonotype was detected ten times or more. This chain connects TRBV10-3 to TRBJ2-7; the D gene is possibly TRBD1 (6 bases). V was shortened by 5 bases and J by 5 bases, with 16 bases between the two germline ends. Germline CDR1 ENHRY, CDR2 SYGVKD. The CDR3 totals 14 residues. CDR3 region: CAISKGTGSNEQYF. In nucleotides, the CDR3 is TGTGCCATCAGTAAGGGAACAGGGTCCAACGAGCAGTACTTC.

This clonotype was counted only a few times. The gene calls are TRBV5-4 and TRBJ2-7, with D possibly matching TRBD2 (6 bases). The length of the CDR3 is 14 residues. The germline gives CDR1 SGHNT, CDR2 YYREEE (reference sequence). V lost 5 bases, J lost 3 bases, and 15 bases lay in between. CDR3 residues: CASSFGGDNYEQYF. CDR3 sequence (DNA): TGTGCCAGCAGTTTCGGCGGGGATAACTACGAGCAGTACTTC.

This rearrangement joins TRBV6-5 to TRBJ1-4; no clear D. V lost 7 bases to trimming and J lost 0 bases, with 9 bases between them. Looked up from germline, CDR1 is MNHEY and CDR2 is SVGAGI. The CDR3 runs to 14 residues. CDR3 sequence: CASTTGTTNEKLFF. The CDR3 DNA reads TGTGCCAGCACCACTGGTACAACTAATGAAAAACTGTTTTTT.

Regarding this clonotype: Mismatch with germline at one junction end may stem from a read error. The chain employs TRBV20-1 and TRBJ2-6; tentatively, D is TRBD2 (6 bases). CDR3 length: 17 residues. CDR1 and CDR2 from the germline V gene are DFQATT and SNEGSKA (reference sequence). This CDR3 reads CSASRRGRVSGANALTF. For the CDR3, the DNA is TGCAGTGCTAGTCGGCGGGGAAGGGTCTCTGGGGCCAACGCCCTGACTTTC.

The chain links TRBV7-9 to TRBJ1-2; no clear D. This CDR3 contains 12 residues. V lost 6 bases, J lost 7 bases, and 12 bases lay in between. Germline V CDR1 and CDR2: SEHNR, FQNEAQ (reference sequence). The CDR3 region has the DNA TGTGCCAGCAGAGATGGAACGAGTGGCTACACCTTC. Amino acids: CASRDGTSGYTF.